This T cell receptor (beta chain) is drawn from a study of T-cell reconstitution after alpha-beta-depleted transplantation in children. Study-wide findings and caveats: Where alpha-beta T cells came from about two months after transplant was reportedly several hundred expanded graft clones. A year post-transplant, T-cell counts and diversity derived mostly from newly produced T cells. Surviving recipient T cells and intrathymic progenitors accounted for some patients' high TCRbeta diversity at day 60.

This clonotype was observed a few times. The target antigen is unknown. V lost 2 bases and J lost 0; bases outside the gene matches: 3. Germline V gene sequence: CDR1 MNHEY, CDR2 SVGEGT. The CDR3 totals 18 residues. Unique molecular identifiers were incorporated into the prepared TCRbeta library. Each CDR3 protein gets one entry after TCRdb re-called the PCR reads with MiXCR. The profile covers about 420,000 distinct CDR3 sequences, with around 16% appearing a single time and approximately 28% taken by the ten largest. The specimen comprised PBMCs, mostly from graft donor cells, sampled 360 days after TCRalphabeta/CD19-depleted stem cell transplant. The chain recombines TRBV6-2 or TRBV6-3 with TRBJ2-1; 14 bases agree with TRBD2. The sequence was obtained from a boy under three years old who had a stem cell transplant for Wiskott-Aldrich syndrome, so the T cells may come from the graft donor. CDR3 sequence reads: CASSYGGTSGSSYNEQFF. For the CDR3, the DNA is TGTGCCAGCAGTTACGGGGGGACTAGCGGGAGCTCCTACAATGAGCAGTTCTTC.